This is a list of T cell receptor beta chains from one sample in a study of response to subunit inactivated influenza vaccine. Via MiXCR, TCRdb re-called the RT-PCR reads, giving one row per CDR3 protein. The repertoire consists of 150,000 to 200,000 distinct CDR3 sequences, with more than 10% occurring once and the leading ten covering over 25%. The same data also went into a second study, on T cells expressing NK-cell markers.

The sample in question was CD8+ T cells sorted from PBMCs, obtained 11 to 12 days after vaccination. All receptors derive from a man aged 45-65 years who received an inactivated influenza vaccine. Each CDR3 is given with its conserved first and last residue. A D gene is named only where the DNA matches it firmly. Rows give clone size only sometimes, using once, few, many, or a class for an expanded clone.

CDR3nt,CDR3aa,v_gene,j_gene,d_gene,abundance
TGTGCCAGCAGTTACTCCGGGACAGAGACCTTCTCCTACGAGCAGTACTTC,CASSYSGTETFSYEQYF,TRBV6-5,TRBJ2-7,TRBD1,few
TGTGCCAGCAGCTCCTTAGAATCCGGGACAGGGGCAGGGGCCAACGTCCTGACTTTC,CASSSLESGTGAGANVLTF,TRBV11-2,TRBJ2-6,TRBD1,NA
TGCGCCAGCAGCCAAGGCCGAGTACTTTACACTGAAGCTTTCTTT,CASSQGRVLYTEAFF,TRBV4-3,TRBJ1-1,NA,NA
TGTGCCAGCAGCTTGACAGGGGGAGGATGGACTGAAGCTTTCTTT,CASSLTGGGWTEAFF,TRBV7-2,TRBJ1-1,TRBD1,NA
TGTGCCAGCAGCGAAGCGGGAGCGGGCTACAATGAGCAGTTCTTC,CASSEAGAGYNEQFF,TRBV9,TRBJ2-1,TRBD2,few
TGTGCCAGCTCACCTCCGGGGGCAGACGAAAAACTGTTTTTT,CASSPPGADEKLFF,TRBV18,TRBJ1-4,NA,NA
TGTGCCAGCAGTTACTCAGACAGCGACTACGAGCAGTACTTC,CASSYSDSDYEQYF,TRBV6-5,TRBJ2-7,NA,many
TGTGCCAGCAGCTATTACTTAGCGGGAGGGTCGGATGAGCAGTTCTTC,CASSYYLAGGSDEQFF,TRBV7-9,TRBJ2-1,TRBD2,NA
TGTGCCAGCAGTTATACAGGCTACGAGCAGTACTTC,CASSYTGYEQYF,TRBV6-2/TRBV6-3,TRBJ2-7,NA,few
TGTGCCAGCAGTTTAAAGGTTTGGCAGCCCCAGCATTTT,CASSLKVWQPQHF,TRBV27,TRBJ1-5,NA,NA
TGTGCAAGCAGGAGAGCGGGAGTCCTTAATGAGCAGTTCTTC,CASRRAGVLNEQFF,TRBV3-1,TRBJ2-1,TRBD2,few
TGTGCCAGCACCCTGACTAGCCCGAACACCGGGGAGCTGTTTTTT,CASTLTSPNTGELFF,TRBV12-3/TRBV12-4,TRBJ2-2,TRBD2,NA
TGCAGTGCTAGAGATTTGAGGGGCGTATACGAGCAGTACTTC,CSARDLRGVYEQYF,TRBV20-1,TRBJ2-7,NA,few
TGCAGCGTCGATCGGACCGGAGAAATTGATACGCAGTATTTT,CSVDRTGEIDTQYF,TRBV29-1,TRBJ2-3,NA,NA
TGTGCCAGCAGTTATTCGGGGGACGAGCAGTACTTC,CASSYSGDEQYF,TRBV28,TRBJ2-7,NA,many
TGTGCCAGCAGTTCCGAGGGGGTGGGTAGGAGGTATTCACCCCTCCACTTT,CASSSEGVGRRYSPLHF,TRBV12-3/TRBV12-4,TRBJ1-6,NA,few
TGTGCCAGCTCTACCGGACGGAACTACGAGCAGTACTTC,CASSTGRNYEQYF,TRBV18,TRBJ2-7,NA,NA
TGTGCCAGCAGCGTAGGTGGTTCCGGTCACGAGCAGTACTTC,CASSVGGSGHEQYF,TRBV9,TRBJ2-7,NA,NA
TGTGCCAGCAGTCCCCGGACAGGGTTCACTGAAGCTTTCTTT,CASSPRTGFTEAFF,TRBV28,TRBJ1-1,TRBD1,NA
TGTGCCAGCAGCTTGGTCCCGGACAGGGGCACAGATACGCAGTATTTT,CASSLVPDRGTDTQYF,TRBV5-6,TRBJ2-3,TRBD1,NA
TGTGCCAGCGGCCGGCTTAACACCGGGGAGCTGTTTTTT,CASGRLNTGELFF,TRBV6-2/TRBV6-3,TRBJ2-2,NA,few
TGTGCCAGCAGTTTAGAGGAGGCCGGTATGAAGACCCAGTACTTC,CASSLEEAGMKTQYF,TRBV12-3/TRBV12-4,TRBJ2-5,NA,many
TGTGCCAGCAGCTTAGCTTCGCAGGTAGAGCTCGGGTCCTACAATGAGCAGTTCTTC,CASSLASQVELGSYNEQFF,TRBV7-2,TRBJ2-1,NA,few